These 11 T cell receptor beta chains share one sample of origin, sequenced in a study of post-analysis software for immune sequencing data. Study observations and caveats: Roughly 5 TRBV segments occurring more often in patients than controls included TRBV5-6, TRBV5-1 and TRBV20-1.

Prepared libraries of TCR beta cDNA carried unique molecular identifiers. TCRdb reprocessed the PCR reads with MiXCR, giving one entry per CDR3 protein. Of fewer than 850,000 distinct CDR3 sequences in the sample, around 27% were seen once. Antigen specificity for these receptors is unknown. Specimen: blood. The receptors stem from a girl aged 5-17 years with multiple sclerosis.

V and J are TRBV6-5 and TRBJ2-3; TRBD2 might be the D (6 bases). CDR1 and CDR2 (germline): MNHEY, SVGAGI. The length of the CDR3 is 19 residues. Trimming took 0 bases from V and 12 from J, leaving 31 bases between them. The CDR3 is CASSYSGRGRLGAPDAQYF. In DNA, the CDR3 is TGTGCCAGCAGTTACTCGGGTAGAGGGAGGCTCGGGGCGCCTGATGCACAGTATTTT.

The rearrangement uses TRBV7-2 and TRBJ2-1; no reliable D call. CDR1 and CDR2 from the germline V gene are SGHTA and FQGNSA. V was trimmed by 5 bases and J by 5 bases, leaving 13 bases between them. The CDR3 consists of 14 residues. The CDR3 DNA sequence: TGTGCCAGCAGCCCTCGACTGGCTGACAATGAGCAGTTCTTC. It is translated as CASSPRLADNEQFF.

This clonotype has only a few counts. The CDR3 reads CASSQDSTSADYEQYF. The CDR3 bases are TGCGCCAGCAGCCAAGATTCGACTAGCGCAGACTACGAGCAGTACTTC. J is TRBJ2-7 and V is TRBV4-3; 8 bases match TRBD2. The CDR3 has 16 residues. Germline V gives CDR1 LGHNA, CDR2 YSLEER. V trimming: 0 bases; J trimming: 3 bases; junction bases outside the gene matches: 7.

The gene calls are TRBV6-5 and TRBJ1-5; 10 bases are a match to TRBD1. The CDR3 runs to 16 residues. CDR1 is MNHEY and CDR2 is SVGAGI in the germline V gene. V gave up 0 bases and J gave up 7 bases; unmatched junction bases: 6. CDR3 coding DNA: TGTGCCAGCAGTTACTCGGGACAGGGGCTAGGGCAGCCCCAGCATTTT. Its translation: CASSYSGQGLGQPQHF.

This clonotype was counted a few times. The chain combines TRBV7-9 with TRBJ1-1; D is uncertain. Germline V gene lookup returns CDR1 SEHNR and CDR2 FQNEAQ (reference sequence). The CDR3 length is 12 residues. V lost 7 bases and J 2 bases, leaving 8 bases between the germline ends. For the CDR3, the DNA is TGTGCCAGCATACGGGGTAACACTGAAGCTTTCTTT. Translating gives CASIRGNTEAFF. Supplemented by reference TRBV7-9 and TRBJ1-1, the full variable domain reads DTGVSQNPRHKITKRGQNVTFRCDPISEHNRLYWYRQTLGQGPEFLTYFQNEAQLEKSRLLSDRFSAERPKGSFSTLEIQRTEQGDSAMYLCASIRGNTEAFFGQGTRLTVV.

The rearrangement joins TRBV20-1 to TRBJ2-3; 10 positions match TRBD2. CDR3 size: 16 residues. With 3 bases clipped from V and 4 bases from J, the junction kept 10 bases outside the gene matches. Germline assignment: CDR1 DFQATT and CDR2 SNEGSKA (reference sequence). The CDR3 DNA reads as TGCAGTGCTAGGGGGTACGGACTAGCGGTTTCAGATACGCAGTATTTT. Protein: CSARGYGLAVSDTQYF.

DNA of the CDR3: TGCAGTGCTAGCCGACAGGGGATCCAGCCCCAGCATTTT. Protein: CSASRQGIQPQHF. The chain combines TRBV20-1 with TRBJ1-5; 8 bases agree with TRBD1. Germline V lookup: CDR1 DFQATT, CDR2 SNEGSKA (reference sequence). CDR3 length: 13 amino acids. V lost 3 bases to trimming and J lost 7 bases; unmatched junction nucleotides: 5.

In its sample, this clonotype was seen a few times. The chain joins TRBV10-2 to TRBJ2-5; TRBD2 agrees at 7 bases. CDR1 WSHSY and CDR2 SAAADI come from the germline V gene. Trimming took 4 bases from V and 2 from J; bases not matched to a gene: 4. There are 14 residues in the CDR3. This CDR3 reads CASSGTGGQETQYF. In DNA form, the CDR3 reads TGCGCCAGCAGTGGGACGGGAGGACAAGAGACCCAGTACTTC.

This chain joins TRBV14 and TRBJ2-5; TRBD1 is a possible D gene (6 bases). TRBJ2-7 matches the DNA end more closely, so the J call is doubtful. Looked up from germline, CDR1 is SGHDN and CDR2 is FVKESK. The CDR3 loop spans 17 amino acids. CDR3 region: CASSQGASGTRNNEQYF. The CDR3 nucleotides are TGTGCCAGCAGCCAAGGAGCTTCCGGGACACGAAATAACGAGCAGTACTTC.

This clonotype occurred a few times. This chain links TRBV7-2 with TRBJ2-4, with TRBD2 identical over 10 bases. Germline lookup yields CDR1 SGHTA and CDR2 FQGNSA. This CDR3 has 18 amino acids. V was pared by 0 bases and J by 3 bases, with 8 bases of the junction left unmatched. The CDR3 bases are TGTGCCAGCAGCTTAGCTAGCGGGGGGTTTGGTGGCAAAAACATTCAGTACTTC. It yields the protein CASSLASGGFGGKNIQYF. Looking up the rest from reference TRBV7-2 and TRBJ2-4 gives the full variable domain: GAGVSQSPSNKVTEKGKDVELRCDPISGHTALYWYRQSLGQGLEFLIYFQGNSAPDKSGLPSDRFSAERTGGSVSTLTIQRTQQEDSAVYLCASSLASGGFGGKNIQYFGAGTRLSVL.

A word on this clonotype: A read error may produce the germline difference seen at one junction end. The V gene is TRBV5-1, the J gene TRBJ2-3; 12 bases agree with TRBD2. Per germline, CDR1 SGHRS and CDR2 YFSETQ. The CDR3 consists of 17 residues. CDR3 sequence: CASSFSLAGGPLDTQDF. As DNA, the CDR3 is TGCGCCAGCAGCTTCTCCCTAGCGGGGGGGCCTTTAGATACGCAGGATTTT.